This is a list of T cell receptor beta chains from one sample in a study of OX40 agonist ivuxolimab in advanced cancers. Clones were read by immunoSEQ multiplex PCR, and TCRdb kept only the in-frame ones, dropping some. The sample shows about 38,000 clones, 87% of them seen only once. The sequenced sample was CD4+ or CD8+ T cells sorted from blood, obtained in a trial of the OX40 agonist ivuxolimab. The origin of the receptors is an adult with an advanced solid tumor such as melanoma, head and neck, liver or kidney cancer. Each CDR3 is given with its conserved first and last residue. A D gene is named only where the DNA matches it firmly. Not every row has a clone size; where given, it reads once, few, many or a size class.

D gene	clone size	CDR3 length	V gene	J gene	CDR3 DNA	CDR3 protein
-	-	14	TRBV7-3	TRBJ1-5	TGTGCCAGCAGTCCCGGGGGGGGCAATCAGCCCCAGCATTTT	CASSPGGGNQPQHF
-	-	15	TRBV6-5	TRBJ1-2	TGTGCCAGCAGTTACTCGAGAGGGGCTAACTATGGCTACACCTTC	CASSYSRGANYGYTF
-	-	13	TRBV5-1	TRBJ2-1	TGCGCCAGCAGCTTGGGGGGGAGTAATGAGCAGTTCTTC	CASSLGGSNEQFF
TRBD1	-	15	TRBV5-8	TRBJ2-7	TGTGCCAGCAGCTTATCCGGGACAGGGGCTTACGAGCAGTACTTC	CASSLSGTGAYEQYF
-	once	14	TRBV2	TRBJ1-1	TGTGCCAGCAGGGCAGGGCGCGGGAACACTGAAGCTTTCTTT	CASRAGRGNTEAFF
-	-	13	TRBV9	TRBJ2-1	TGTGCCAGCAGCGTAGTACTGTACAATGAGCAGTTCTTC	CASSVVLYNEQFF
TRBD1	-	16	TRBV4-1	TRBJ2-5	TGCGCCAGCAGCCCAGAAGACAGGGGACGAGGGGAGACCCAGTACTTC	CASSPEDRGRGETQYF
TRBD1	-	14	TRBV5-6	TRBJ1-5	TGTGCCAGCAGCTCGGGACAGGGGTTGCAGCCCCAGCATTTT	CASSSGQGLQPQHF
TRBD1	-	16	TRBV10-3	TRBJ2-3	TGTGCCATCAGTGCGGCGGACAGGGGTCTACCTGGTACGCAGTATTTT	CAISAADRGLPGTQYF
TRBD2	once	16	TRBV9	TRBJ2-3	TGTGCCAGCAGCTCCGAACTAGCGGGGTTCACAGATACGCAGTATTTT	CASSSELAGFTDTQYF
TRBD1	-	15	TRBV5-4	TRBJ1-3	TGTGCCAGCAGCTTGAACAGGGGCTCTGGAAACACCATATATTTT	CASSLNRGSGNTIYF
-	-	16	TRBV7-9	TRBJ2-2	TGTGCCAGCACCCCTAACAAGGGGGTTGGGACCGGGGAGCTGTTTTTT	CASTPNKGVGTGELFF
-	-	13	TRBV9	TRBJ1-1	TGTGCCAGCAGGGAACCTACGAACACTGAAGCTTTCTTT	CASREPTNTEAFF
-	-	13	TRBV2	TRBJ1-1	TGTGCCAGCAGTGCGATATCAAGGACTGAAGCTTTCTTT	CASSAISRTEAFF
TRBD1	-	16	TRBV9	TRBJ1-5	TGTGCCAGCAGCTCAGAGGACAGGGAGAAAGATCAGCCCCAGCATTTT	CASSSEDREKDQPQHF
-	-	11	TRBV20-1	TRBJ1-1	TGCAGTGCTGGGCAGGACACTGAAGCTTTCTTT	CSAGQDTEAFF
-	once	15	TRBV7-2	TRBJ2-7	TGTGCCAGCAGCTTAGTCGGGAGTCCGTCCTACGAGCAGTACTTC	CASSLVGSPSYEQYF
-	-	14	TRBV19	TRBJ2-7	TGTGCCAGTAGTATACCCGGATCCTCCTACGAGCAGTACTTC	CASSIPGSSYEQYF
-	-	14	TRBV7-7	TRBJ2-1	TGTGCCAGCAGCTTAGCGGGGGAAGGGAATGAGCAGTTCTTC	CASSLAGEGNEQFF
TRBD1	-	16	TRBV5-6	TRBJ2-5	TGTGCCAGCAGCTTACCGGGACAGACGAACCAAGAGACCCAGTACTTC	CASSLPGQTNQETQYF
-	-	15	TRBV7-7	TRBJ2-5	TGTGCTAGCAGCGGTAGTACAGGGCCTCAAGAGACCCAGTACTTC	CASSGSTGPQETQYF
TRBD1	-	15	TRBV7-8	TRBJ2-3	TGTGCCAGCACCCCGGGACAGGGGCCGAGAGATACGCAGTATTTT	CASTPGQGPRDTQYF
-	-	16	TRBV18	TRBJ1-6	TGTGCCAGCTCACCAACGGGTAGCTCCTATAATTCACCCCTCCACTTT	CASSPTGSSYNSPLHF
TRBD2	-	15	TRBV19	TRBJ2-5	TGTGCCAGTAGTATATTAGCTAGCGGGGTGGAGACCCAGTACTTC	CASSILASGVETQYF
-	-	13	TRBV7-9	TRBJ1-6	TGTGCCAGCAGCCGGGGGGATAATTCACCCCTCCACTTT	CASSRGDNSPLHF
-	-	15	TRBV19	TRBJ1-2	TGTGCCAGTAGTATCGTCCCGGGTTCTAACTATGGCTACACCTTC	CASSIVPGSNYGYTF
TRBD1	-	15	TRBV9	TRBJ2-5	TGTGCCAGCAGCGTAGCCGGACAGGGGACGGAGACCCAGTACTTC	CASSVAGQGTETQYF
TRBD1	-	12	TRBV6-5	TRBJ1-2	TGTGCCAGCAGGGGACAGTACTATGGCTACACCTTC	CASRGQYYGYTF
TRBD1	-	15	TRBV11-2	TRBJ1-6	TGTGCCAGCAGCCCTCCGGGACAGGGTGATTCACCCCTCCACTTT	CASSPPGQGDSPLHF
-	-	14	TRBV19	TRBJ1-1	TGTGCCAGTAGTTCTCGGGGAGGGAACACTGAAGCTTTCTTT	CASSSRGGNTEAFF
-	-	13	TRBV10-3	TRBJ2-1	TGTGCCATCAGTGAGTCTGGAGACAATGAGCAGTTCTTC	CAISESGDNEQFF
-	once	15	TRBV6-6	TRBJ2-3	TGTGCCAGCAGTTATGTGGGGCTGAGCACAGATACGCAGTATTTT	CASSYVGLSTDTQYF
-	-	14	TRBV9	TRBJ1-1	TGTGCCAGCAGCACCGCACAGGGAAACACTGAAGCTTTCTTT	CASSTAQGNTEAFF
-	once	14	TRBV27	TRBJ2-1	TGTGCCAGCAGAGGGGAGGGGGCCGGCAATGAGCAGTTCTTC	CASRGEGAGNEQFF
TRBD2	-	15	TRBV7-9	TRBJ2-7	TGTGCCAGCAGCCACAAGACTAGCGGGGGTGGCGAGCAGTACTTC	CASSHKTSGGGEQYF
-	-	16	TRBV7-3	TRBJ2-1	TGTGCCAGCAGCTTATCTGGGCAGGCCTCCTACAATGAGCAGTTCTTC	CASSLSGQASYNEQFF
-	-	15	TRBV19	TRBJ2-3	TGTGCCAGTAGTAAGAGGCCGCTCCATGGGGATACGCAGTATTTT	CASSKRPLHGDTQYF